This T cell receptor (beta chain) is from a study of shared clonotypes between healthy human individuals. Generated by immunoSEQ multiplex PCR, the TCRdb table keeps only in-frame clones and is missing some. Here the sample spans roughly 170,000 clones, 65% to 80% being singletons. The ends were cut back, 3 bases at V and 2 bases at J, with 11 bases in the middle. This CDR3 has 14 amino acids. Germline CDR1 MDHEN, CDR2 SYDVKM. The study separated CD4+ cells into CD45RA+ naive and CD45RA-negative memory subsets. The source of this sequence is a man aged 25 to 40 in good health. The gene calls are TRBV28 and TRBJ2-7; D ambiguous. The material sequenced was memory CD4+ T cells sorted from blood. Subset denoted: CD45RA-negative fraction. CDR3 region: CASSLVGSTYEQYF. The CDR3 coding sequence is TGTGCCAGCAGTTTGGTAGGGTCGACCTACGAGCAGTACTTC.